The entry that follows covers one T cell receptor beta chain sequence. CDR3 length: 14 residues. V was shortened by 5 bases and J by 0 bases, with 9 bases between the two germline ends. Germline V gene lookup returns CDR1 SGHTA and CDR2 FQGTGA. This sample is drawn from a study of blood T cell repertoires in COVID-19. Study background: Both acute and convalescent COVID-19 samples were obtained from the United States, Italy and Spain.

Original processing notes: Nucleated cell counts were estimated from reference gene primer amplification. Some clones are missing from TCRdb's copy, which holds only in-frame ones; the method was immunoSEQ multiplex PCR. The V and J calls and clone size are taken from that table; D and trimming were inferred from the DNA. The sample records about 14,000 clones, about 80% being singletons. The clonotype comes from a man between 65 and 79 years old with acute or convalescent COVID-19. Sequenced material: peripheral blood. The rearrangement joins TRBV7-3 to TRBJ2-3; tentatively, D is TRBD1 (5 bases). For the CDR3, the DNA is TGTGCCAGCAGCCCTCAGGGTAGCACAGATACGCAGTATTTT. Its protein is CASSPQGSTDTQYF.